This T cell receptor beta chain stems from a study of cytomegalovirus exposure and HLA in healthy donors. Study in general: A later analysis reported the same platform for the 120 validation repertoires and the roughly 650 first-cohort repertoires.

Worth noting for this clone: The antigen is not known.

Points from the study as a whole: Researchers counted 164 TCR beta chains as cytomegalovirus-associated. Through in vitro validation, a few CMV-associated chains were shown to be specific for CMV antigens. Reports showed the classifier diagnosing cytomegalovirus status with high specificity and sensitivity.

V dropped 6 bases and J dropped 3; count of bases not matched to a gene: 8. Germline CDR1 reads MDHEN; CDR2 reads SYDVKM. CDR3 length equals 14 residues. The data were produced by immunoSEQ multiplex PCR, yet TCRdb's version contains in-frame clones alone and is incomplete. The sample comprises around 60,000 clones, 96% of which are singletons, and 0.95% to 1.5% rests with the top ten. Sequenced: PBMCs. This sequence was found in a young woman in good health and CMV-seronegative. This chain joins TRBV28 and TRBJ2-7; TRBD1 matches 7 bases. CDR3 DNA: TGTGCCAGCAGGAAACGGGACAGAGACTACGAGCAGTACTTC. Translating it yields CASRKRDRDYEQYF.